These 3 T cell receptor beta chains were all obtained from the same sample, sequenced in a study of shared clonotypes between healthy human individuals. Assay used: immunoSEQ multiplex PCR; TCRdb lists only in-frame clones, some missing. The repertoire holds about 2,500,000 clones, with 85% to 95% as singletons. Sequenced input: naive CD4+ T cells sorted from blood. Subset meaning: CD45RA+ positively selected. The receptors were sampled from a man younger than 30 in good health.

In this sample, this clone turned up a few times. The chain employs TRBV9 and TRBJ1-2; tentatively, D is TRBD1 (5 bases). Germline V CDR1 and CDR2: SGDLS, YYNGEE. This CDR3 is built from 14 residues. V was pared by 3 bases and J by 3 bases, with 12 bases between. The DNA of the CDR3 is TGTGCCAGCAGCGGGGGCAAGACTGACTATGGCTACACCTTC. As protein: CASSGGKTDYGYTF.

V gene TRBV6-5 combines with J gene TRBJ1-2; D might be TRBD1 (6 bases). The germline V and J ends were trimmed by 2 bases and 8 bases, with 12 bases remaining between them. CDR3 length: 13 amino acids. Germline-derived CDR1 and CDR2 are MNHEY and SVGAGI. CDR3 in DNA: TGTGCCAGCAGTTACACAGGGAACCGGGGCTACACCTTC. Protein sequence: CASSYTGNRGYTF.

DNA for the CDR3: TGCGCCAGCAGCCTGGGGGGCCGGGGTGAAAAACTGTTTTTT. Its protein is CASSLGGRGEKLFF. V usage is TRBV4-1 and J usage is TRBJ1-4, with D perhaps matching TRBD1 (6 bases). CDR3 length equals 14 residues. CDR1 is MGHRA, CDR2 YSYEKL, per germline. Trimming left V 4 bases short and J 7 bases short, with 13 bases between.